In its sample, the clone carrying this T cell receptor (beta chain) was seen a few times. Antigen: not known. The data derive from a study of metastatic and nonmetastatic thyroid tumors. About the study: Repertoires from malignant and benign thyroid patients were compared across blood and tumor or nodule tissue.

Not a single patient had been given any form of treatment at any point before undergoing thyroid surgery. Original processing methods: Clinicopathological groups of papillary thyroid cancer showed CDR3 differences that were used to build a distant-metastasis classifier. With MiXCR, TCRdb reprocessed the PCR reads. Clone size and V and J calls follow TCRdb, not the original study. This table holds 25,000 to 30,000 clones, roughly 15% found once. Study-level results: It was reportedly found that TCR beta diversity was significantly higher in malignant thyroid tumors than in benign nodules, a difference seen in both blood and tumor samples.

The V gene lost 5 bases and the J gene lost 0 bases, with 11 bases spanning the gap. There are 14 residues in the CDR3. Per the germline V gene, CDR1 is MRHNA and CDR2 is SNTAGT. The receptor was isolated from a male donor with papillary thyroid cancer or a benign thyroid nodule (not recorded which). Some clones in this sample may be carry-over from other donors' samples. The sequenced sample consisted of blood. The chain carries TRBV6-4 and TRBJ2-7; D assignment may be TRBD1 or TRBD2 (5 bases each). Here the CDR3 DNA reads TGTGCCAGCAGTACCGGGACGTCCTCCTACGAGCAGTACTTC. It yields the protein CASSTGTSSYEQYF.